The next 8 T cell receptor beta chains were all read from a single sample in a study of T cell responses to AZD1222 COVID-19 vaccine. Sequenced by immunoSEQ multiplex PCR; TCRdb stores in-frame clones only, minus some. Of about 94,000 clones in the sample, roughly 90% were seen once. This sample comprised peripheral blood, obtained 28 days after the second AZD1222 dose. The receptors here all came from an adult who received the AZD1222 COVID-19 vaccine.

In its sample, this clone was seen once. The chain uses TRBV27 and TRBJ1-6; D is undetermined. Per germline, CDR1 MNHEY and CDR2 SMNVEV (reference sequence). The V end lost 3 bases, the J end lost 3 bases, and 6 bases lay between the germline ends. This CDR3 spans 14 amino acids. The CDR3 DNA is TGTGCCAGCAGTTTTTCCGTCTATAATTCACCCCTCCACTTT. It is translated as CASSFSVYNSPLHF.

A few counts support this clone. The rearrangement joins TRBV28 to TRBJ2-7; no firm D call. Germline loops: CDR1 MDHEN, CDR2 SYDVKM. The CDR3 covers 14 residues. Trimming removed 2 bases from V and 3 bases from J, with 11 bases in between. CDR3 in amino acids: CASSLGGSGYEQYF. In DNA form, the CDR3 reads TGTGCCAGCAGTTTAGGCGGCTCCGGCTACGAGCAGTACTTC.

This clone was observed a few times. The chain uses TRBV6-2 or TRBV6-3 and TRBJ1-6, with D perhaps matching TRBD1 (6 bases). Germline V gene lookup returns CDR1 MNHEY and CDR2 SVGEGT. Trimming cost V 5 bases and J 7 bases, with 6 bases left between them. The CDR3 is made up of 12 amino acids. The CDR3 nucleotides are TGTGCCAGCAGTGACAGGAATTCACCCCTCCACTTT. Its translation: CASSDRNSPLHF.

The chain has TRBV4-3 and TRBJ1-5; 10 nucleotides agree with TRBD1. Germline V CDR1 and CDR2: LGHNA, YSLEER. V shed 0 bases, J shed 3 bases, and the junction held 8 bases outside the gene matches. The CDR3 has 18 amino acids. The chain's CDR3 is CASSQDPPGQGDNQPQHF. In DNA, the CDR3 is TGCGCCAGCAGCCAAGACCCCCCCGGACAGGGGGACAATCAGCCCCAGCATTTT.

The chain uses TRBV9 and TRBJ2-5, with 8 bases that match TRBD2. Germline V gene sequence: CDR1 SGDLS, CDR2 YYNGEE. The J segment lost 4 bases and the V segment lost 4 bases, leaving 9 bases of the junction unmatched. The CDR3 is 15 amino acids. The CDR3 sequence is CASSPGGYPAETQYF. For the CDR3, the DNA is TGTGCCAGCAGCCCGGGAGGGTACCCGGCAGAGACCCAGTACTTC.

The rearrangement uses TRBV9 and TRBJ2-4, with D possibly TRBD2 on 6 matching bases. Germline V CDR1 and CDR2: SGDLS, YYNGEE. The CDR3 loop spans 15 amino acids. V shed 0 bases and J shed 5 bases, with 12 bases lying between them. This CDR3 reads CASSVGAGPQNIQYF. The CDR3 bases are TGTGCCAGCAGCGTAGGGGCGGGGCCCCAAAACATTCAGTACTTC.

This chain links TRBV6-1 with TRBJ2-5; D not resolved. Germline assignment: CDR1 MNHNS and CDR2 SASEGT. Trimming removed 2 bases from V and 5 bases from J, with 9 bases in between. The CDR3 is 13 amino acids. CDR3 protein: CASSESRLETQYF. DNA of the CDR3: TGTGCCAGCAGTGAATCGCGTCTGGAGACCCAGTACTTC.

This clone was observed a single time. The gene calls are TRBV15 and TRBJ1-1, with TRBD1 identical over 10 bases. The CDR3 is made up of 16 amino acids. In germline, CDR1 is LNHNV, CDR2 YYDKDF (reference sequence). With V trimmed by 5 bases and J by 1 base, 7 bases remained unmatched. CDR3 amino acids: CATSGGTGARNTEAFF. The CDR3 DNA follows: TGTGCCACCAGCGGGGGGACAGGGGCGCGGAACACTGAAGCTTTCTTT.